This T cell receptor (beta chain) originates from a study of T cells in women clearing cervical HPV infection. Some clones are missing from TCRdb's copy, which holds only in-frame ones; the method was immunoSEQ multiplex PCR. Its table records roughly 30,000 clones. Notes on this clone: Its antigen remains unknown. The read finishes 3 residues shy of the CDR3 end, and the germline J gene is used to complete it.

Study-wide results and limits: Combining TCR richness with V gene abundances gave approximately 0.8 AUC.

CDR3 length equals 19 residues. Germline V gene sequence: CDR1 LNHDA, CDR2 SQIVND (reference sequence). The V end was cut by 5 bases, the J end by 3 bases, with 25 bases between. Sequencing was carried out using blood buffy coat. The J gene is TRBJ1-4, the V gene TRBV19, with D possibly being TRBD1 (6 bases). This clonotype was obtained from a woman between 18 and 70 years old with a cervical HPV16 infection that either progressed to CIN3+ or cleared (not recorded which). The CDR3 bases that were read are TGTGCCAGTAGTGTCGCACAGGGTGGTGGTGGTCTGGCTAATGAAAAA. Translation gives CASSVAQGGGGLANEK. Given in full, the CDR3 is CASSVAQGGGGLANEKLFF.